The 20 T cell receptor beta chains below all came from one sample that was sequenced in a study of CD8+ T cells in alopecia areata. RNA, once extracted, was reverse transcribed into cDNA for use as the sequencing template. Clones were sequenced by immunoSEQ multiplex PCR, and TCRdb holds only the in-frame ones, with some missing. Here the sample spans about 160,000 clones, about 60% being singletons. Treatment noted: oral pan-JAK inhibitor, 5-10 mg twice daily. The sample here was CD4+ T cells sorted from blood, taken at week 24, from a patient treated with tofacitinib. The receptors derive from a human donor with alopecia areata.

The gene calls are TRBV29-1 and TRBJ2-1, with 8 bases matching TRBD2. Germline V gene sequence: CDR1 SQVTM, CDR2 ANQGSEA. The CDR3 loop spans 14 amino acids. With V trimmed by 7 bases and J by 7 bases, 12 bases remained unmatched. CDR3 sequence: CSGSGTSNLNEQFF. As DNA, the CDR3 is TGCAGCGGCTCCGGGACTAGTAACTTGAATGAGCAGTTCTTC.

The CDR3 DNA follows: TGTGCCACCAGCAGAGATGTGGGTAGCGGGTATTCCTACAATGAGCAGTTCTTC. It codes for CATSRDVGSGYSYNEQFF. The rearrangement uses TRBV15 and TRBJ2-1, with 7 bases lining up with TRBD2. V lost 0 bases and J lost 1; bases outside the gene matches: 9. The CDR3 is made up of 18 amino acids. Germline loops: CDR1 LNHNV, CDR2 YYDKDF (reference sequence).

The rearrangement links TRBV6-5 to TRBJ1-2; D is ambiguous. The CDR3 length is 14 residues. Trimming removed 0 bases from V and 2 bases from J, with 7 bases in between. Germline CDR1 MNHEY, CDR2 SVGAGI. The CDR3 sequence is CASSYSSFNYGYTF. The CDR3 DNA is TGTGCCAGCAGTTACTCTTCATTCAACTATGGCTACACCTTC.

The CDR3 spells CASSFLQGGEQFF. CDR3 bases: TGTGCCAGCAGCTTCTTACAGGGAGGTGAGCAGTTCTTC. The chain links TRBV5-6 to TRBJ2-1; possibly TRBD1 or TRBD2 for D (6 bases each). The V end was cut by 2 bases, the J end by 9 bases, with 12 bases between. Germline V gene lookup returns CDR1 SGHDT and CDR2 YYEEEE. The length of the CDR3 is 13 residues.

This clone has only a few counts. The chain carries TRBV29-1 and TRBJ2-7; D call uncertain. This CDR3 contains 12 residues. The germline V and J ends were trimmed by 4 bases and 0 bases, with 7 bases remaining between them. Germline lookup yields CDR1 SQVTM and CDR2 ANQGSEA. The CDR3, as DNA: TGCAGCGTTGGCAGGAGCTCCTACGAGCAGTACTTC. It specifies CSVGRSSYEQYF.

In its sample, this clone was seen a few times. The V and J genes are TRBV5-1 and TRBJ1-1, with D possibly TRBD1 on 6 matching bases. The germline CDR1 and CDR2 sequences are SGHRS and YFSETQ. This CDR3 is built from 14 residues. V was pared by 0 bases and J by 1 base, with 7 bases between. The DNA for the CDR3 is TGCGCCAGCAGCTTGGACAGGGCGAACACTGAAGCTTTCTTT. Its protein product is CASSLDRANTEAFF.

The chain links TRBV5-1 to TRBJ2-2; 7 bases match TRBD2. The junction had 5 bases not matched to a gene; V was cut back by 0 bases and J by 6 bases. This CDR3 is 15 amino acids long. The germline CDR1 and CDR2 sequences are SGHRS and YFSETQ. In DNA, the CDR3 is TGCGCCAGCAGCTTGGAAGCGGGAATGGCCGGGGAGCTGTTTTTT. It yields the protein CASSLEAGMAGELFF.

The rearrangement links TRBV13 to TRBJ2-4, with 11 bases that match TRBD1. This CDR3 region has 17 residues. The germline V gene has CDR1 PRHDT and CDR2 FYEKMQ (reference sequence). V shed 4 bases and J 3 bases; nucleotides not matched to a gene: 8. The CDR3 sequence is CASSWDRGWNDKNIQYF. The CDR3 region has the DNA TGTGCCAGCAGCTGGGACAGGGGGTGGAATGACAAAAACATTCAGTACTTC.

The gene calls are TRBV15 and TRBJ2-3, with D maybe TRBD1 (5 bases). The germline V gene has CDR1 LNHNV and CDR2 YYDKDF (reference sequence). The CDR3 has 16 residues. V was trimmed by 0 bases and J by 3 bases, leaving 13 bases between them. In nucleotides, the CDR3 is TGTGCCACCAGCAGAGATCATGGGGCCCGAACAGATACGCAGTATTTT. This gives the protein CATSRDHGARTDTQYF.

This chain joins TRBV9 and TRBJ1-2; no definite D call. Germline V CDR1 and CDR2: SGDLS, YYNGEE. The CDR3 is made up of 15 amino acids. Trimming pared 1 base from V and 8 bases from J, leaving 18 bases between. The CDR3 coding sequence is TGTGCCAGCAGCGTATCTTACAATTCCAAGGAGGGCTACACCTTC. This translates into CASSVSYNSKEGYTF.

The chain employs TRBV11-2 and TRBJ2-5, with D hard to call. The CDR3 covers 16 residues. The V gene's germline CDR1 is SGHAT and CDR2 FQNNGV. V lost 0 bases and J lost 4, with 15 bases in between. The CDR3 coding sequence is TGTGCCAGCAGCTTAGAGAGGATCAATGGATTAGAGACCCAGTACTTC. Protein product: CASSLERINGLETQYF.

This clone occurred a few times. The chain has TRBV5-1 and TRBJ2-5; TRBD2 agrees at 13 bases. Germline-derived CDR1 and CDR2 are SGHRS and YFSETQ. V lost 0 bases and J lost 4; bases outside the gene matches: 3. This CDR3 has 16 amino acids. CDR3 amino acids: CASSLGTSGGGETQYF. CDR3 coding DNA: TGCGCCAGCAGCTTGGGGACTAGCGGGGGCGGAGAGACCCAGTACTTC.

The chain has TRBV5-6 and TRBJ1-5; 8 bases align to TRBD1. Trimming at V came to 9 bases and at J to 1 base, leaving 6 bases not matched to a gene. The CDR3 length is 14 residues. The germline V gene has CDR1 SGHDT and CDR2 YYEEEE. In DNA, the CDR3 is TGTGCCAAGAGCAGGGGGCCGAGCAATCAGCCCCAGCATTTT. Residues: CAKSRGPSNQPQHF.

Written as DNA, the CDR3 is TGCAGCGCGGGACAGGGGAACAATCAGCCCCAGCATTTT. It yields the protein CSAGQGNNQPQHF. The V and J genes are TRBV29-1 and TRBJ1-5; 10 bases are a match to TRBD1. V shed 7 bases and J 3 bases; nucleotides not matched to a gene: 3. CDR1 and CDR2 from the germline V gene are SQVTM and ANQGSEA. This CDR3 region has 13 residues.

This clone was seen only a few times. The genes are TRBV29-1 and TRBJ2-5; 8 bases are shared with TRBD1. V lost 4 bases, J lost 2 bases, and 6 bases stayed unmatched. CDR3 length: 14 amino acids. CDR1 and CDR2 (germline): SQVTM, ANQGSEA. CDR3 loop: CSVGITGGQETQYF. The CDR3 nucleotides are TGCAGCGTTGGAATAACAGGGGGGCAAGAGACCCAGTACTTC.

This clone has just one count. The chain is built from TRBV10-3 and TRBJ2-7, with 7 bases matching TRBD1. Germline CDR1 is ENHRY and CDR2 is SYGVKD. J lost 4 bases, V lost 4 bases, and 4 bases had no gene match. CDR3 size: 13 residues. This CDR3 is CAISGRQGYEQYF. The CDR3 DNA sequence: TGTGCCATCAGTGGGAGACAGGGTTACGAGCAGTACTTC.

The chain joins TRBV18 to TRBJ1-1; D might be TRBD1 (5 bases). Per germline, CDR1 KGHSH and CDR2 LQKENI. The V and J ends lost 2 bases and 0 bases respectively, with 10 bases between them. This CDR3 comprises 15 residues. CDR3 region: CASSPVQGLNTEAFF. The CDR3 region has the DNA TGTGCCAGCTCACCAGTTCAGGGACTGAACACTGAAGCTTTCTTT.

The rearrangement links TRBV21-1 to TRBJ2-3; TRBD2, the table's D call, lacks a check against the DNA. TRBV21-1 is given as a pseudogene. The length of the CDR3 is 16 residues. The CDR3 nucleotides are TGTGCCAGCAGCAAAGATCGGGGGGGGCGGCCAGATACGCAGTATTTT. Residues: CASSKDRGGRPDTQYF.

This clone was detected only once. Different DNA sequences within this sample yield the same CDR3. This chain uses TRBV29-1 with TRBJ2-5, with 8 bases matching TRBD1. The V gene's germline CDR1 is SQVTM and CDR2 ANQGSEA. Losses at the gene ends were 5 bases for V and 4 bases for J; bases not matched to a gene: 6. This CDR3 spans 13 amino acids. The DNA of the CDR3 is TGCAGCGTTCCAGGGGGCGCGGGAGAGACCCAGTACTTC. Its translation is CSVPGGAGETQYF.

The chain couples TRBV29-1 to TRBJ2-5; 10 bases line up with TRBD2. Losses at the gene ends were 6 bases for V and 4 bases for J; bases not matched to a gene: 8. Germline V CDR1 and CDR2: SQVTM, ANQGSEA. There are 14 residues in the CDR3. In nucleotides, the CDR3 is TGCAGCGTAGGAAGCGGGGGGGCAGGAGAGACCCAGTACTTC. This sequence encodes CSVGSGGAGETQYF.